This T cell receptor beta chain derives from a study of blood T cell repertoires in COVID-19. Study as a whole: The cDNA or gDNA used as material had been derived from T cells, B-cell-depleted T cells, or PBMCs.

Trimming shortened V by 2 bases and J by 1 base, and 10 bases separated the two germline ends. CDR1 MRHNA and CDR2 SNTAGT come from the germline V gene. This CDR3 is built from 15 residues. Some clones are missing from TCRdb's copy, which holds only in-frame ones; the method was immunoSEQ multiplex PCR. This sample has 90,000 to 130,000 clones, with about 85% found just once. The source material was peripheral blood. This TCR came from a human donor in a cohort sampled during active COVID-19. The gene calls are TRBV6-4 and TRBJ2-3, with D maybe TRBD2 (5 bases). The CDR3 bases are TGTGCCAGCAGTGACCCGGACTTGGGCACAGATACGCAGTATTTT. Residues: CASSDPDLGTDTQYF.